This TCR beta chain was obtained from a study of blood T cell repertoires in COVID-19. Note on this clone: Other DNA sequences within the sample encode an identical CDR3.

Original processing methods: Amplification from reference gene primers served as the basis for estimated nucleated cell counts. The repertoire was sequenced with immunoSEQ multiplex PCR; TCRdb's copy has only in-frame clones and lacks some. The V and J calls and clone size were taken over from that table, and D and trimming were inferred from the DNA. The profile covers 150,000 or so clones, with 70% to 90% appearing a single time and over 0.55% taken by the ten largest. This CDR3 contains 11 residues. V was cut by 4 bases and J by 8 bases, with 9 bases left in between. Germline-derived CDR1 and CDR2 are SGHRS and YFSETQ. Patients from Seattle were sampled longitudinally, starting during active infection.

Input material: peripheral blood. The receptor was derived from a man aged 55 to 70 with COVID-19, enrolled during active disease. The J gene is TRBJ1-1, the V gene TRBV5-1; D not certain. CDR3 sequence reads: CASSAGIEAFF. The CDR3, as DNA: TGCGCCAGCAGCGCGGGAATCGAAGCTTTCTTT.